The 15 T cell receptor beta chains presented below share a single source sample, sequenced in a study of blood T cell repertoires in COVID-19. TCRdb's table, derived via immunoSEQ multiplex PCR, lists solely in-frame clones and lacks some. In the table there are approximately 270,000 clones, over 75% of which are singletons. Input material: PBMCs or T cells enriched from blood (not recorded which). These receptor sequences come from a woman in her twenties or thirties who had recovered from COVID-19.

This clone has only one observation. The rearrangement joins TRBV19 to TRBJ1-6; 9 nucleotides align to TRBD1. J lost 7 bases, V lost 5 bases, and 6 bases had no gene match. The V gene's germline CDR1 is LNHDA and CDR2 SQIVND (reference sequence). The CDR3 is made up of 15 amino acids. The CDR3 nucleotides read TGTGCCAGTAGTGCACAGGGGGCCGGGAATTCACCCCTCCACTTT. It codes for CASSAQGAGNSPLHF. Supplemented by reference TRBV19 and TRBJ1-6, the full variable domain reads DGGITQSPKYLFRKEGQNVTLSCEQNLNHDAMYWYRQDPGQGLRLIYYSQIVNDFQKGDIAEGYSVSREKKESFPLTVTSAQKNPTAFYLCASSAQGAGNSPLHFGNGTRLTVT.

This clone was seen more than once but under ten times. Other DNA sequences in the same sample also yield this CDR3. This chain links TRBV28 with TRBJ1-2, with 10 bases fitting TRBD1. Germline lookup yields CDR1 MDHEN and CDR2 SYDVKM. V gave up 2 bases and J gave up 8 bases; unmatched junction bases: 2. This CDR3 has 13 residues. The CDR3 DNA sequence: TGTGCCAGCAGTTTAGGACAGGGGGGAGGCTACACCTTC. It yields the protein CASSLGQGGGYTF.

In its sample, this clone was seen once. The J gene is TRBJ2-3, the V gene TRBV13; 10 bases are a match to TRBD1. V shed 6 bases, J shed 2 bases, and the junction held 8 bases outside the gene matches. CDR1 and CDR2 from the germline V gene are PRHDT and FYEKMQ (reference sequence). CDR3 size: 16 residues. The CDR3 is CASRERQGAITDTQYF. The CDR3 nucleotides read TGTGCCAGCAGGGAAAGACAGGGGGCGATCACAGATACGCAGTATTTT.

The chain recombines TRBV24-1 with TRBJ2-2, with D perhaps TRBD1 (6 bases). Trimming stripped 7 bases from V and 0 bases from J, with 14 bases between. The CDR3 extends over 16 amino acids. The germline V gene has CDR1 KGHDR and CDR2 SFDVKD. The chain's CDR3 is CATSVGTPSNTGELFF. CDR3 nucleotide sequence: TGTGCCACCAGCGTCGGGACACCTTCGAACACCGGGGAGCTGTTTTTT.

The chain uses TRBV21-1 and TRBJ2-5; the D call in the table, TRBD2, was not verified against the DNA. TRBV21-1 is a pseudogene locus. This CDR3 has 15 amino acids. The CDR3 sequence: CASSIGLAVQETQYF. DNA of the CDR3: TGTGCCAGCAGCATCGGACTAGCGGTTCAAGAGACCCAGTACTTC.

The chain links TRBV6-5 to TRBJ1-1; 8 bases align to TRBD1. CDR3 length: 15 residues. V trimming: 2 bases; J trimming: 0 bases; junction bases outside the gene matches: 2. Looked up from germline, CDR1 is MNHEY and CDR2 is SVGAGI. CDR3 DNA: TGTGCCAGCAGTTACACGGGACAGGTGAACACTGAAGCTTTCTTT. This encodes CASSYTGQVNTEAFF.

This clone was seen more than once but under ten times. The chain carries TRBV7-9 and TRBJ1-2; a possible D gene is TRBD1 (5 bases). The V gene's germline CDR1 is SEHNR and CDR2 FQNEAQ (reference sequence). CDR3 length: 13 amino acids. The V end lost 5 bases, the J end lost 6 bases, and 13 bases lay between the germline ends. CDR3 DNA sequence: TGTGCCAGCAGCCGATCAGGGTCCAATGGCTACACCTTC. Translating it yields CASSRSGSNGYTF. The variable domain in full, with the rest retrieved from reference TRBV7-9 and TRBJ1-2, is DTGVSQNPRHKITKRGQNVTFRCDPISEHNRLYWYRQTLGQGPEFLTYFQNEAQLEKSRLLSDRFSAERPKGSFSTLEIQRTEQGDSAMYLCASSRSGSNGYTFGSGTRLTVV.

The V gene is TRBV6-4, the J gene TRBJ2-5; possible D gene TRBD2, 8 bases. Trimming shortened V by 7 bases and J by 3 bases, and 15 bases separated the two germline ends. The CDR3 spans 14 residues. CDR1 and CDR2 (germline): MRHNA, SNTAGT. This CDR3 is CASTRGGTEETQYF. In nucleotides, the CDR3 is TGTGCCAGCACCCGCGGGGGGACAGAAGAGACCCAGTACTTC.

This chain joins TRBV28 and TRBJ2-7, with 11 bases lining up with TRBD1. With V trimmed by 6 bases and J by 6 bases, 10 bases remained unmatched. The CDR3 loop spans 15 amino acids. The germline V gene encodes CDR1 MDHEN and CDR2 SYDVKM. The DNA of the CDR3 is TGTGCCAGCAGCCCCACCGGGACAGGGGGTGTCGAGCAGTACTTC. This sequence encodes CASSPTGTGGVEQYF. Drawing the rest from reference TRBV28 and TRBJ2-7, the complete variable domain is DVKVTQSSRYLVKRTGEKVFLECVQDMDHENMFWYRQDPGLGLRLIYFSYDVKMKEKGDIPEGYSVSREKKERFSLILESASTNQTSMYLCASSPTGTGGVEQYFGPGTRLTVT.

The chain couples TRBV3-1 (or the pseudogene TRBV3-2) to TRBJ1-1, with 8 bases lining up with TRBD1. Germline V gives CDR1 LGHDT, CDR2 YNNKEL (reference sequence). Losses at the gene ends were 3 bases for V and 4 bases for J; bases not matched to a gene: 4. This CDR3 comprises 14 residues. The CDR3 DNA reads TGTGCCAGCAGCCAGTCTACAGGGGGCACTGAAGCTTTCTTT. This gives the protein CASSQSTGGTEAFF.

The chain links TRBV19 to TRBJ2-7; 7 bases map to TRBD1. V lost 4 bases and J lost 3; bases outside the gene matches: 9. The CDR3 is 15 amino acids. Germline-derived CDR1 and CDR2 are LNHDA and SQIVND (reference sequence). The DNA for the CDR3 is TGTGCCAGTAGTACTGGGACAGCCCAACGCTACGAGCAGTACTTC. Protein product: CASSTGTAQRYEQYF.

With respect to this clone: Additional DNA sequences in this sample encode the identical CDR3. The rearrangement uses TRBV7-2 and TRBJ2-1, with 8 bases fitting TRBD2. The germline V gene encodes CDR1 SGHTA and CDR2 FQGNSA. J was trimmed by 9 bases and V by 5 bases; bases with no gene match: 3. CDR3 length: 12 residues. CDR3 region: CASSLSGVEQFF. The CDR3 nucleotides read TGTGCCAGCAGCCTTAGCGGGGTTGAGCAGTTCTTC.

This clone was recorded only once. The chain has TRBV7-2 and TRBJ1-3; 8 positions match TRBD1. The CDR3 length is 13 residues. V shed 6 bases and J 5 bases; nucleotides not matched to a gene: 3. Looked up from germline, CDR1 is SGHTA and CDR2 is FQGNSA. The CDR3 is CASRGQARNTIYF. The CDR3 DNA reads as TGTGCCAGCAGGGGACAGGCTAGAAACACCATATATTTT.

This clone is a singleton in its sample. The chain recombines TRBV7-9 with TRBJ2-5; 8 bases match TRBD1. The CDR3 runs 13 residues. The germline V gene encodes CDR1 SEHNR and CDR2 FQNEAQ (reference sequence). The ends lost 5 bases at V and 5 bases at J; junction bases unmatched: 4. CDR3 coding DNA: TGTGCCAGCAGCCCCTGGACAGGGGAGACCCAGTACTTC. Translated: CASSPWTGETQYF. The variable domain in full, completed from reference TRBV7-9 and TRBJ2-5, reads DTGVSQNPRHKITKRGQNVTFRCDPISEHNRLYWYRQTLGQGPEFLTYFQNEAQLEKSRLLSDRFSAERPKGSFSTLEIQRTEQGDSAMYLCASSPWTGETQYFGPGTRLLVL.

The J gene is TRBJ1-1, the V gene TRBV29-1, with 7 positions matching TRBD1. The junction had 5 bases not matched to a gene; V was cut back by 5 bases and J by 2 bases. This CDR3 contains 13 residues. The V gene's germline CDR1 is SQVTM and CDR2 ANQGSEA. CDR3 sequence: CSVNRGINTEAFF. CDR3 in DNA: TGCAGCGTTAACAGGGGAATAAACACTGAAGCTTTCTTT.